These T cell receptor beta chains were read from a single sample in a study of T cell responses to AZD1222 COVID-19 vaccine. TCRdb keeps only in-frame clones here, not all; method: immunoSEQ multiplex PCR. This sample has about 170,000 clones; roughly 85% occur once, and the top ten carry over 1%. Specimen: peripheral blood, collected 28 days after the second AZD1222 dose. Receptor source: an adult who received the AZD1222 COVID-19 vaccine. Each CDR3 is given with its conserved first and last residue. The order of the fields is CDR3 protein, V gene, J gene, CDR3 length.

cdr3_aa: CASMRYNEQFF
v_call: TRBV27
j_call: TRBJ2-1
cdr3_length: 11

cdr3_aa: CASSQLPGAEAFF
v_call: TRBV3-1/TRBV3-2
j_call: TRBJ1-1
cdr3_length: 13

cdr3_aa: CASMKEMNTEAFF
v_call: TRBV2
j_call: TRBJ1-1
cdr3_length: 13

cdr3_aa: CASSEWDRNTEAFF
v_call: TRBV6-1
j_call: TRBJ1-1
cdr3_length: 14

cdr3_aa: CASSPRGTGYF
v_call: TRBV2
j_call: TRBJ2-7
cdr3_length: 11

cdr3_aa: CASSVRDPSGNYGYTF
v_call: TRBV21-1
j_call: TRBJ1-2
cdr3_length: 16

cdr3_aa: CASSLRGGQGNIQYF
v_call: TRBV7-2
j_call: TRBJ2-4
cdr3_length: 15

cdr3_aa: CASSYSGGNTEAFF
v_call: TRBV6-5
j_call: TRBJ1-1
cdr3_length: 14

cdr3_aa: CASSLDGQGANYGYTF
v_call: TRBV5-1
j_call: TRBJ1-2
cdr3_length: 16

cdr3_aa: CASSGGTGGPGELFF
v_call: TRBV5-1
j_call: TRBJ2-2
cdr3_length: 15

cdr3_aa: CASSQEWASGGPGTQYF
v_call: TRBV4-2
j_call: TRBJ2-3
cdr3_length: 17

cdr3_aa: CASSELGVGGYTF
v_call: TRBV2
j_call: TRBJ1-2
cdr3_length: 13

cdr3_aa: CATSRGAGSPLHF
v_call: TRBV15
j_call: TRBJ1-6
cdr3_length: 13

cdr3_aa: CASNRYSQGFTEAFF
v_call: TRBV7-2
j_call: TRBJ1-1
cdr3_length: 15

cdr3_aa: CASGILLGSPLHF
v_call: TRBV19
j_call: TRBJ1-6
cdr3_length: 13

cdr3_aa: CASSHDPSEYEQYF
v_call: TRBV4-2
j_call: TRBJ2-7
cdr3_length: 14

cdr3_aa: CSASTSGGDTGELFF
v_call: TRBV20-1
j_call: TRBJ2-2
cdr3_length: 15

cdr3_aa: CSVVRRGANTGELFF
v_call: TRBV29-1
j_call: TRBJ2-2
cdr3_length: 15

cdr3_aa: CASQAGGGSSYNEQFF
v_call: TRBV5-4
j_call: TRBJ2-1
cdr3_length: 16

cdr3_aa: CASSLDREGEKLFF
v_call: TRBV5-1
j_call: TRBJ1-4
cdr3_length: 14

cdr3_aa: CASNRGPGQPQHF
v_call: TRBV2
j_call: TRBJ1-5
cdr3_length: 13

cdr3_aa: CASSLAVGDYEQYF
v_call: TRBV5-5
j_call: TRBJ2-7
cdr3_length: 14

cdr3_aa: CASSSTDRGLEAFF
v_call: TRBV7-9
j_call: TRBJ1-1
cdr3_length: 14

cdr3_aa: CASSAEQGLNQPQHF
v_call: TRBV2
j_call: TRBJ1-5
cdr3_length: 15

cdr3_aa: CASDAPIRPQGAYGYTF
v_call: TRBV3-1/TRBV3-2
j_call: TRBJ1-2
cdr3_length: 17

cdr3_aa: CASSYSVGGNYEQYF
v_call: TRBV6-6
j_call: TRBJ2-7
cdr3_length: 15

cdr3_aa: CATSREVGTPGELFF
v_call: TRBV15
j_call: TRBJ2-2
cdr3_length: 15

cdr3_aa: CASSHGKDYGYTF
v_call: TRBV12-3/TRBV12-4
j_call: TRBJ1-2
cdr3_length: 13

cdr3_aa: CAAGSGGNQPQHF
v_call: TRBV6-8
j_call: TRBJ1-5
cdr3_length: 13